The 10 T cell receptor beta chains below come from one sample, sequenced in a study of blood T cell repertoires in COVID-19. TCRdb's copy holds only in-frame clones and misses some; the assay was immunoSEQ multiplex PCR. The sample records 140,000 to 150,000 clones, roughly 90% being singletons. The material sequenced was PBMCs or T cells enriched from blood (not recorded which). These receptors all come from a man aged 45-60 years who had recovered from COVID-19.

In its sample, this clone was seen once. The V call is TRBV27, the J call TRBJ2-7; D might be TRBD1 (5 bases). The CDR3 runs to 13 residues. CDR1 MNHEY and CDR2 SMNVEV come from the germline V gene (reference sequence). With 6 bases removed from V and 3 bases from J, the gap between germline ends came to 12 bases. The DNA of the CDR3 is TGTGCCAGCAGCCTCACCCAGGGCTACGAGCAGTACTTC. Its protein product is CASSLTQGYEQYF.

The chain joins TRBV4-3 to TRBJ2-3, with 14 bases lining up with TRBD2. The CDR3 covers 17 residues. V lost 2 bases, J lost 5 bases, and 6 bases stayed unmatched. In germline, CDR1 is LGHNA, CDR2 YSLEER. The CDR3 sequence is CASSQKWTSGRQDTQYF. The CDR3 DNA is TGCGCCAGCAGCCAAAAATGGACTAGCGGGAGGCAAGATACGCAGTATTTT.

CDR3 DNA: TGTGCCAGACAGGGGGTAGGCACAGATACGCAGTATTTT. It encodes CARQGVGTDTQYF. The chain joins TRBV6-4 to TRBJ2-3; TRBD1 matches at 8 bases. V shed 9 bases, J shed 1 base, and the junction held 3 bases outside the gene matches. Germline values: CDR1 MRHNA, CDR2 SNTAGT. CDR3 length equals 13 residues.

In this sample, this clone turned up once. This rearrangement joins TRBV7-9 to TRBJ1-1; no reliable D call. Trimming pared 3 bases from V and 1 base from J, leaving 6 bases between. Per germline, CDR1 SEHNR and CDR2 FQNEAQ (reference sequence). This CDR3 contains 13 residues. CDR3 amino acids: CASSFEANTEAFF. Here the CDR3 DNA reads TGTGCCAGCAGCTTTGAGGCGAACACTGAAGCTTTCTTT.

This clone was found a few times. The chain has TRBV5-1 and TRBJ1-1, with a possible D match to TRBD1 (6 bases). V lost 3 bases and J lost 0, with 12 bases in between. This CDR3 is 15 amino acids long. Germline V lookup: CDR1 SGHRS, CDR2 YFSETQ. CDR3 protein: CASSWGGSVNTEAFF. In nucleotides, the CDR3 is TGCGCCAGCAGCTGGGGGGGCAGTGTGAACACTGAAGCTTTCTTT.

This clone was picked up a small number of times. V gene TRBV5-1 combines with J gene TRBJ2-1; possibly TRBD2 for D (5 bases). V lost 3 bases and J 8 bases, leaving 18 bases between the germline ends. The length of the CDR3 is 15 residues. CDR1 is SGHRS, CDR2 YFSETQ, per germline. CDR3 protein: CASSSMSGSPHEQFF. CDR3 DNA sequence: TGCGCCAGCAGCTCCATGTCGGGGAGTCCCCATGAGCAGTTCTTC.

This clone was seen more than once but under ten times. The chain combines TRBV11-2 with TRBJ2-3, with 9 bases that match TRBD2. V was clipped by 2 bases and J by 0 bases; unmatched bases: 6. The CDR3 is 17 amino acids. Germline CDR1 reads SGHAT; CDR2 reads FQNNGV. DNA for the CDR3: TGTGCCAGCAGCTTACCCGCTAGCGGGACTAGCACAGATACGCAGTATTTT. This sequence encodes CASSLPASGTSTDTQYF.

The rearrangement joins TRBV14 to TRBJ2-2, with D perhaps TRBD1 (6 bases). Germline loops: CDR1 SGHDN, CDR2 FVKESK. The CDR3 runs 13 residues. Deletions cut 4 bases from V and 7 bases from J, with 10 bases between. The CDR3 here is CASSLLTGGELFF. CDR3 nucleotides: TGTGCCAGCAGCCTCCTGACAGGCGGGGAGCTGTTTTTT. The full variable domain, with the rest looked up from reference TRBV14 and TRBJ2-2, is EAGVTQFPSHSVIEKGQTVTLRCDPISGHDNLYWYRRVMGKEIKFLLHFVKESKQDESGMPNNRFLAERTGGTYSTLKVQPAELEDSGVYFCASSLLTGGELFFGEGSRLTVL.

The V and J genes are TRBV9 and TRBJ2-5; no firm D call. This CDR3 contains 13 residues. The germline V gene encodes CDR1 SGDLS and CDR2 YYNGEE. The V end lost 1 base, the J end lost 11 bases, and 15 bases lay between the germline ends. The CDR3 protein is CASSVSGPEMQYF. The CDR3, as DNA: TGTGCCAGCAGCGTATCAGGCCCCGAAATGCAGTACTTC.

This CDR3 reads CASSPQGQGEQYV. DNA of the CDR3: TGTGCCAGCTCACCACAGGGACAGGGAGAGCAGTACGTC. V usage is TRBV18 and J usage is TRBJ2-7, with 9 positions matching TRBD1. The CDR3 has 13 amino acids. J gave up 7 bases and V 1 base, and 2 bases lay outside the gene matches. The germline V gene has CDR1 KGHSH and CDR2 LQKENI.